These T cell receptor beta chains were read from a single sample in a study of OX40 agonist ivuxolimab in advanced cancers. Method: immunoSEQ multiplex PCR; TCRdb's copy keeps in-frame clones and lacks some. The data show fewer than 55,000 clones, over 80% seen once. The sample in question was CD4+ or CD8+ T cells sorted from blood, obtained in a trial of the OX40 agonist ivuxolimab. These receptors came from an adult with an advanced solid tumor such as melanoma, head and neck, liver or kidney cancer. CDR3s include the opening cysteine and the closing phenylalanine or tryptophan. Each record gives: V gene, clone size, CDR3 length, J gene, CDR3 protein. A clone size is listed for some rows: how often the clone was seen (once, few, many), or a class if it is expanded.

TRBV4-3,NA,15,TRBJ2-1,CASAPTSVAYNEQFF
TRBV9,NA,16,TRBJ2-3,CASSASDRASTDTQYF
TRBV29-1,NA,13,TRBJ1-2,CSVEPQGVYGYTF
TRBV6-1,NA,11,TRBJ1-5,CASSEFQPQHF
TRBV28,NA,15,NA,CASSLGGGSSYEQYF
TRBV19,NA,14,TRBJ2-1,CASSISVSYNEQFF
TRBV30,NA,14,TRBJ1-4,CAWSGTGKSEKLFF
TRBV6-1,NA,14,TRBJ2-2,CASSKGRNTGELFF
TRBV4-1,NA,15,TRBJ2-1,CASRSGTGGWNEQFF
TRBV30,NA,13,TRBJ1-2,CAWSVLSGYGYTF
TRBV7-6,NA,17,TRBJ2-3,CASSLARRRGVADTQYF
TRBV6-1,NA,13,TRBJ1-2,CASKPRANYGYTF
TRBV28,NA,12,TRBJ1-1,CASSLQRAEAFF
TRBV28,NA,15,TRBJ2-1,CASSFSLVRHNEQFF
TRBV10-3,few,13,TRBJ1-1,CAISESQNTEAFF
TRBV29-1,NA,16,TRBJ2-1,CSVTGLGLAGGNEQFF
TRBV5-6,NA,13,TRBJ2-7,CASSSGVSYEQYF
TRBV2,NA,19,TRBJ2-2,CASTTQDIRAAWNTGELFF
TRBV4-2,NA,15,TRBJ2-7,CASSQRTSGFYEQYF
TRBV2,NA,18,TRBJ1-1,CASSEPWQTGTENTEAFF
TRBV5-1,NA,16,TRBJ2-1,CASSLGVSGPYNEQFF
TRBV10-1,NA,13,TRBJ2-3,CASSGGNTDTQYF
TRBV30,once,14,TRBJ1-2,CAWSASGVGYGYTF
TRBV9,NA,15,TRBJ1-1,CASSVGEGMNTEAFF
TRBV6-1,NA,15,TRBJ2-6,CASSHRGSGANVLTF
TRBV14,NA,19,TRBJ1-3,CASRQGGGAKHKWRNTIYF
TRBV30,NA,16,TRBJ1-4,CAWDRGRITTNEKLFF
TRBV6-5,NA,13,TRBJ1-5,CASGQTSYQPQHF
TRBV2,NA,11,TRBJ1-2,CASFVYYGYTF
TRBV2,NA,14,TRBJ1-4,CASSAGTQNEKLFF
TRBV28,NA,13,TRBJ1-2,CASSLVQGDGYTF
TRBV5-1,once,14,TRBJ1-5,CASSLVPGNQPQHF
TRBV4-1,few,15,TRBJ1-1,CASSQTPGPNTEAFF
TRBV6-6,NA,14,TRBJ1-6,CASSWGQDNSPLHF
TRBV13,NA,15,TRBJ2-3,CASSSPGTSGDTQYF
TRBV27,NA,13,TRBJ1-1,CASSYTRGTEAFF
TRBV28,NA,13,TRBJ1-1,CASRDPGTTSAFF
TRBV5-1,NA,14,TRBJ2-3,CASSPRQGFDTQYF
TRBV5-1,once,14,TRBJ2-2,CASNRRAGSGELFF
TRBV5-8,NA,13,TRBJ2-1,CASSRRGSDEQFF
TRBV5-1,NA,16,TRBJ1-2,CASSFSPGGGQTGYTF
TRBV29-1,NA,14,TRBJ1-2,CSVVTQGTVGGYTF
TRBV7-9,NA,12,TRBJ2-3,CASSLVADTQYF